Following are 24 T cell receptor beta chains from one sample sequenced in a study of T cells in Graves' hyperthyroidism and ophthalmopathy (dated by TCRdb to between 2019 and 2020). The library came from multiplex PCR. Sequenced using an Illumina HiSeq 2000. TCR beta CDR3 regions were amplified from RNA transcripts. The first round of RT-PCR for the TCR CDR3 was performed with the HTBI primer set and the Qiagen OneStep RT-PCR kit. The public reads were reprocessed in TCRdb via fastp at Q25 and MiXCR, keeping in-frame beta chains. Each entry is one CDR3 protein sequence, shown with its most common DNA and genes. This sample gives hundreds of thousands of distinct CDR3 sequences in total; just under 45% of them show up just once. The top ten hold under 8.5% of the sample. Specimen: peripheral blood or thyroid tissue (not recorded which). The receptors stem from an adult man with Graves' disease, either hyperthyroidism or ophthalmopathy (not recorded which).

This CDR3 is CASSFSGTNYSPLHF. In DNA, the CDR3 is TGTGCCAGCAGTTTTAGTGGGACAAACTATTCACCCCTCCACTTT. The chain is built from TRBV27 and TRBJ1-6, with a tentative D call TRBD1 (6 bases). Germline V gene sequence: CDR1 MNHEY, CDR2 SMNVEV (reference sequence). CDR3 size: 15 residues. The V end was cut by 3 bases, the J end by 8 bases, with 14 bases between.

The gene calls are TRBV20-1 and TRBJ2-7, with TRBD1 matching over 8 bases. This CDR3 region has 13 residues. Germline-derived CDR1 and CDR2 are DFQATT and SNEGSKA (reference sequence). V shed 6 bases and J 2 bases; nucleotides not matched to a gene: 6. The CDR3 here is CSAPGQETYEQYF. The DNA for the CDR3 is TGCAGTGCCCCGGGACAGGAGACCTACGAGCAGTACTTC.

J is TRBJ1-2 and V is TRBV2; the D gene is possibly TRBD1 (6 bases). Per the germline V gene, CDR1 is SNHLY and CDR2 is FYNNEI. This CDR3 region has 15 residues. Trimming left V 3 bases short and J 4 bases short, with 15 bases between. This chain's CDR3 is CASSESQSGAYGYTF. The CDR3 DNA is TGTGCCAGCAGTGAGTCCCAGTCAGGGGCCTATGGCTACACCTTC.

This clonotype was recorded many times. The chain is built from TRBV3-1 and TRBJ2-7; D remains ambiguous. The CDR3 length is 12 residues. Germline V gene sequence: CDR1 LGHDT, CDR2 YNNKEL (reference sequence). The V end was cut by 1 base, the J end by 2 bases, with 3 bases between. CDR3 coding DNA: TGTGCCAGCAGCCAAGTCACCTACGAGCAGTACTTC. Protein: CASSQVTYEQYF.

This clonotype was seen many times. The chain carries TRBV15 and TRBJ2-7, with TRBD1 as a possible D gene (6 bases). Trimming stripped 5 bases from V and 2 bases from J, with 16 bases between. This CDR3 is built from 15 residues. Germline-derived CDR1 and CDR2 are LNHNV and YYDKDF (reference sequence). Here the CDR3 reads CATSDNREGTYEQYF. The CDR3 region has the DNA TGTGCCACCAGCGATAACAGGGAAGGGACCTACGAGCAGTACTTC. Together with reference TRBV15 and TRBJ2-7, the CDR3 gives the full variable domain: DAMVIQNPRYQVTQFGKPVTLSCSQTLNHNVMYWYQQKSSQAPKLLFHYYDKDFNNEADTPDNFQSRRPNTSFCFLDIRSPGLGDTAMYLCATSDNREGTYEQYFGPGTRLTVT.

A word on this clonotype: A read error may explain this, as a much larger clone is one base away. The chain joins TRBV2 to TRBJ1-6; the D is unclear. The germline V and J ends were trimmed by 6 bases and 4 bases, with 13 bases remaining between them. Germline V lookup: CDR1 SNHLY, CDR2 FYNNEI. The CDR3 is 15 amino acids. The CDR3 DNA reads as TGTGCCAGCAGCCAAATCAGCGGATATAATTCACCCCTCCACTTT. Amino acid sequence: CASSQISGYNSPLHF.

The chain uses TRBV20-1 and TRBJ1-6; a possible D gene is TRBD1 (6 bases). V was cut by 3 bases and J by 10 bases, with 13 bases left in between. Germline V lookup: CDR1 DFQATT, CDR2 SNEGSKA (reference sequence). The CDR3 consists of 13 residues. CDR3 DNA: TGCAGTGCTAGTGGAGGGGGAAGATCACCCCTCCACTTT. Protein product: CSASGGGRSPLHF.

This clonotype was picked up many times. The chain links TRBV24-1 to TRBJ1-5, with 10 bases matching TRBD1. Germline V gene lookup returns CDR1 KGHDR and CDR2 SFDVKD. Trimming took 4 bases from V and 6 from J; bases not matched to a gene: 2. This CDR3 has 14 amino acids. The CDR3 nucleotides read TGTGCCACCAGTGAGACAGGGGGCTTTCAGCCCCAGCATTTT. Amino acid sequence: CATSETGGFQPQHF.

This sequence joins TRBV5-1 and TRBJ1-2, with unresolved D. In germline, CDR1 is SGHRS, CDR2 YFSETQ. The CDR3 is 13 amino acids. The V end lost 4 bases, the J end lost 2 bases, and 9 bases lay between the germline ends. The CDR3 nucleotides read TGCGCCAGCAGCGCGGAGACGAACTATGGCTACACCTTC. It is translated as CASSAETNYGYTF.

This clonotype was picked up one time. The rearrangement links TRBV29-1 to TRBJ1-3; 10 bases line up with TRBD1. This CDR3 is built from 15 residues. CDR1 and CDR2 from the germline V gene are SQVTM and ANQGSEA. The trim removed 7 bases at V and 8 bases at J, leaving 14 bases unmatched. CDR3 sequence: CSAKGGQGTLHTIYF. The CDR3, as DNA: TGCAGCGCCAAGGGGGGACAGGGGACGCTCCACACCATATATTTT.

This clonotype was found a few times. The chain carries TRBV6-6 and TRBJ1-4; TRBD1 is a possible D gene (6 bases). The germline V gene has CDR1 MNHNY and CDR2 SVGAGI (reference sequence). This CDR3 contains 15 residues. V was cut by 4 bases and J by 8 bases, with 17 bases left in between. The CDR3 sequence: CASSFGGTTGEKLFF. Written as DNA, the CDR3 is TGTGCCAGCAGTTTTGGTGGAACGACAGGAGAAAAACTGTTTTTT.

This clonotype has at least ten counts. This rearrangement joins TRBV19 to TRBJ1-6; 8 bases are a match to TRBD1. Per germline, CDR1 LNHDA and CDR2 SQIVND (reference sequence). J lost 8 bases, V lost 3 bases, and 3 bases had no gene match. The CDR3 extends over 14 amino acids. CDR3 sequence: CASSIVTGDSPLHF. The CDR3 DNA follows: TGTGCCAGTAGTATTGTGACAGGGGATTCACCCCTCCACTTT.

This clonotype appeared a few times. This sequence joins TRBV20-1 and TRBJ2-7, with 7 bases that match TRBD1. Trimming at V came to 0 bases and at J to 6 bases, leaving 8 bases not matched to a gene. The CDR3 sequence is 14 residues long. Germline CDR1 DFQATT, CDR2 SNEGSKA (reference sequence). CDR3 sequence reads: CSAREGSAGGEQYF. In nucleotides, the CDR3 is TGCAGTGCTAGAGAGGGATCGGCAGGGGGCGAGCAGTACTTC.

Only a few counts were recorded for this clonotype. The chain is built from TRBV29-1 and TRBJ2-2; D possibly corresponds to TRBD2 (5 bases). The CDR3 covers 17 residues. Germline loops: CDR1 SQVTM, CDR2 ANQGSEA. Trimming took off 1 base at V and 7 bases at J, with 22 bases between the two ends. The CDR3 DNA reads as TGCAGCGTTGAAGCGGCGGGCAGTAGGGCGAGAGGCGGGGAGCTGTTTTTT. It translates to CSVEAAGSRARGGELFF.

In DNA, the CDR3 is TGTGCCAGCAGCTTTTCGGCTCTGGGTGAAGCTTTCTTT. It is translated as CASSFSALGEAFF. V and J are TRBV7-3 and TRBJ1-1; D remains ambiguous. The V end lost 3 bases, the J end lost 7 bases, and 12 bases lay between the germline ends. Germline lookup yields CDR1 SGHTA and CDR2 FQGTGA. The CDR3 loop spans 13 amino acids.

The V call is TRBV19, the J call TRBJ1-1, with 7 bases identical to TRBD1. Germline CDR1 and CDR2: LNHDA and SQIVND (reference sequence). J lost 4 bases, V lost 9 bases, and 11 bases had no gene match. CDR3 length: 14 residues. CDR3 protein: CASTPGDSFTEAFF. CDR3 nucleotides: TGTGCCAGCACCCCCGGGGACAGCTTCACTGAAGCTTTCTTT.

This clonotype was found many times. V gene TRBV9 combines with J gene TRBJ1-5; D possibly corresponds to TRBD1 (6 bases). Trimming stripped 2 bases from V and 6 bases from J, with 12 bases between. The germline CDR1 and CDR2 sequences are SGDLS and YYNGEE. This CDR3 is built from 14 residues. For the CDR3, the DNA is TGTGCCAGCAGCGTCGACGGGGGCGTTCAGCCCCAGCATTTT. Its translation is CASSVDGGVQPQHF.

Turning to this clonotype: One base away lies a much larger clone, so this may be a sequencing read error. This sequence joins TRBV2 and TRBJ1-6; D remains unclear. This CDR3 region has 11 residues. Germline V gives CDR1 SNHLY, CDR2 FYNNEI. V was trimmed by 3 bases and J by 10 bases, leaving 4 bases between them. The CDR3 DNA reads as TGTGCCAGCAGTGAGGGCTCACCCCTCCACTTT. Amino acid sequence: CASSEGSPLHF.

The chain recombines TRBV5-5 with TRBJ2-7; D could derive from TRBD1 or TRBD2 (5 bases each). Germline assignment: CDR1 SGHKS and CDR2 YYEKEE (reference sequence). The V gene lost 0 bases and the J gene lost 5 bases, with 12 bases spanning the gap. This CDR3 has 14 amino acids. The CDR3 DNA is TGTGCCAGCAGCTTGGGGGGCTCGGGAAACGAGCAGTACTTC. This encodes CASSLGGSGNEQYF.

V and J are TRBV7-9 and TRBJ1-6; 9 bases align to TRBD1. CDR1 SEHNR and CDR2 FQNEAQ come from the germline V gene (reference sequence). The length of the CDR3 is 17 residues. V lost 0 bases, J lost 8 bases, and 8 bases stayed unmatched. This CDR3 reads CASSLASGGQGDSPLHF. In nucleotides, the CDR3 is TGTGCCAGCAGCTTAGCCTCCGGGGGACAGGGTGATTCACCCCTCCACTTT.

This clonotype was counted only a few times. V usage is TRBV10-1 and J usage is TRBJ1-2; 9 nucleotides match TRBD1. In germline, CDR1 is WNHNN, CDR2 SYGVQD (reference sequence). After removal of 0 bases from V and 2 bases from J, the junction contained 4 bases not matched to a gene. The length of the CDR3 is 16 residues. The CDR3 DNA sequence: TGCGCCAGCAGTGAGTCAACGGGACAGGGAAACTATGGCTACACCTTC. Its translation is CASSESTGQGNYGYTF.

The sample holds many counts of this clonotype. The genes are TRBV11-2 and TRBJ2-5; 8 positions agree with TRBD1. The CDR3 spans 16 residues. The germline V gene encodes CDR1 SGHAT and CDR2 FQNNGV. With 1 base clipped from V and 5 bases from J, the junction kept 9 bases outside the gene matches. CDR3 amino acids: CASSLGLAGGWETQYF. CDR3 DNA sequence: TGTGCCAGCAGCTTAGGGTTGGCAGGGGGCTGGGAGACCCAGTACTTC.

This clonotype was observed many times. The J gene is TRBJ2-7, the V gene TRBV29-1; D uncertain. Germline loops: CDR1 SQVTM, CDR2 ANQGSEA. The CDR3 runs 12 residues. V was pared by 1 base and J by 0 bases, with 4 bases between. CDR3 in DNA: TGCAGCGTTGAAGGGAGCTCCTACGAGCAGTACTTC. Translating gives CSVEGSSYEQYF.

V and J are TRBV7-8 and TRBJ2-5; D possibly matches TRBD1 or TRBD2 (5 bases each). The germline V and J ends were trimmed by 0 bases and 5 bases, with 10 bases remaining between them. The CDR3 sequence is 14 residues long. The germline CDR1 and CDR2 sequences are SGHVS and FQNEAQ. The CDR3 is CASSLAVGDETQYF. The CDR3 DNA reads TGTGCCAGCAGCTTAGCAGTGGGGGATGAGACCCAGTACTTC. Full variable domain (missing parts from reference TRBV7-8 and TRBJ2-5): GAGVSQSPRYKVAKRGQDVALRCDPISGHVSLFWYQQALGQGPEFLTYFQNEAQLDKSGLPSDRFFAERPEGSVSTLKIQRTQQEDSAVYLCASSLAVGDETQYFGPGTRLLVL.